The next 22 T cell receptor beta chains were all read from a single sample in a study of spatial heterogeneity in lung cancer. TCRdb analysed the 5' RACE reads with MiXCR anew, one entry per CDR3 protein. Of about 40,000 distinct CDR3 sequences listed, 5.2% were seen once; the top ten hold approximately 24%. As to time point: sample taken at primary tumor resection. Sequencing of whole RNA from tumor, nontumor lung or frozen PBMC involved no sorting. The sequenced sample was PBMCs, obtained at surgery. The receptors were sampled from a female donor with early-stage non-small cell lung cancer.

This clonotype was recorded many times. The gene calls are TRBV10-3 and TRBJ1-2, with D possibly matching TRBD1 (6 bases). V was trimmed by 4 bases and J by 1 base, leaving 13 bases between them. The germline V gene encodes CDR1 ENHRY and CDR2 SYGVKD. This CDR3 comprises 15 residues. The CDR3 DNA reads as TGTGCCATCAGTGGTCGGGACACGGTTAACTATGGCTACACCTTC. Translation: CAISGRDTVNYGYTF.

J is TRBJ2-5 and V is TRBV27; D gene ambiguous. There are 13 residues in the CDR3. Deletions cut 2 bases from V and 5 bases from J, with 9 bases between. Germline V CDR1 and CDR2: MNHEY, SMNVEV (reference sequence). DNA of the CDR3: TGTGCCAGCAGTTTAACCAGCTGGGAGACCCAGTACTTC. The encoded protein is CASSLTSWETQYF.

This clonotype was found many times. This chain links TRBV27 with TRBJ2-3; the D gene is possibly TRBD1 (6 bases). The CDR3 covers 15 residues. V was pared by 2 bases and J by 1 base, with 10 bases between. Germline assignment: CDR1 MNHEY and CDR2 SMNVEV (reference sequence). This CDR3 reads CASSLMGHRTDTQYF. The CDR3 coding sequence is TGTGCCAGCAGTTTAATGGGACACCGCACAGATACGCAGTATTTT.

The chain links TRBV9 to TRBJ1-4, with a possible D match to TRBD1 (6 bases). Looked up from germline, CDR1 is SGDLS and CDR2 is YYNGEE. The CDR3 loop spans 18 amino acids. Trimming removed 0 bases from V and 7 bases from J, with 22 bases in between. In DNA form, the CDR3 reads TGTGCCAGCAGCGTAGACCCCGGCAAGTTGGGGGCAGGTGAAAAACTGTTTTTT. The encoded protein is CASSVDPGKLGAGEKLFF.

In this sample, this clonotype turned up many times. Here the CDR3 reads CASSLGVPVNTEAFF. CDR3 DNA sequence: TGCGCCAGCAGCTTAGGGGTCCCAGTGAACACTGAAGCTTTCTTT. The chain links TRBV5-1 to TRBJ1-1, with D possibly being TRBD1 (5 bases). The CDR3 is 15 amino acids. The V end lost 2 bases, the J end lost 0 bases, and 11 bases lay between the germline ends. From germline, CDR1 is SGHRS and CDR2 YFSETQ.

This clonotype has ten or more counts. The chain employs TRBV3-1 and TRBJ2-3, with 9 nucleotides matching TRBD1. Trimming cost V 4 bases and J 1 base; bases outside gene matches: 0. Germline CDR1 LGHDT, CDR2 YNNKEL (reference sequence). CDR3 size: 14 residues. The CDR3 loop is CASSRTGGTDTQYF. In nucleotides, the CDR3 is TGTGCCAGCAGCCGGACAGGGGGCACAGATACGCAGTATTTT.

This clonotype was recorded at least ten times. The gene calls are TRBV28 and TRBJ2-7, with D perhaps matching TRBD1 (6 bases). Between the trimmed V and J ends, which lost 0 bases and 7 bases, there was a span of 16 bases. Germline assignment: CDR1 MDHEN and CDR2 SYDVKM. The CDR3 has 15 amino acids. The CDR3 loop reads CASSLWAGAKEEQYF. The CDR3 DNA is TGTGCCAGCAGTTTATGGGCAGGGGCTAAGGAAGAGCAGTACTTC.

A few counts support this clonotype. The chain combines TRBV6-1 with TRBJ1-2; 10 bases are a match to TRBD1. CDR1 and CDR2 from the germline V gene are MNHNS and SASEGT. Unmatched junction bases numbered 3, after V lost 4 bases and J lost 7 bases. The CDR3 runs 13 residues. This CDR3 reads CASSAGTGVGYTF. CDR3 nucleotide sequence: TGTGCCAGCAGTGCCGGGACAGGGGTTGGCTACACCTTC.

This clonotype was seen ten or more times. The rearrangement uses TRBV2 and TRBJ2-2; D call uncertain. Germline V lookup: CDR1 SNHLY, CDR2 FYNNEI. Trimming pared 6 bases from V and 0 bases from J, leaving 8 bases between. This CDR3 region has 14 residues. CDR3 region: CASRGIANTGELFF. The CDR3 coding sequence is TGTGCCAGCAGGGGGATCGCGAACACCGGGGAGCTGTTTTTT. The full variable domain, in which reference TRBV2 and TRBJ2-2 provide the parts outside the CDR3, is EPEVTQTPSHQVTQMGQEVILRCVPISNHLYFYWYRQILGQKVEFLVSFYNNEISEKSEIFDDQFSVERPDGSNFTLKIRSTKLEDSAMYFCASRGIANTGELFFGEGSRLTVL.

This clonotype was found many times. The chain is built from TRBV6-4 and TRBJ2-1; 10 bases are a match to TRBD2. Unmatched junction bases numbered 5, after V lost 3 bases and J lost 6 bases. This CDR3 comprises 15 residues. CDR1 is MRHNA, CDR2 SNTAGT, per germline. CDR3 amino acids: CASSETSGTSNEQFF. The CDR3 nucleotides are TGTGCCAGCAGTGAAACTAGCGGGACCTCCAATGAGCAGTTCTTC.

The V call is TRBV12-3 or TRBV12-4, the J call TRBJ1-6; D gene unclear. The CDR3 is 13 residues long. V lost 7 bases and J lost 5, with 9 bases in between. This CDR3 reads CASTETHNSPLHF. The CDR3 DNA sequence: TGTGCCAGCACCGAGACCCATAATTCACCCCTCCACTTT.

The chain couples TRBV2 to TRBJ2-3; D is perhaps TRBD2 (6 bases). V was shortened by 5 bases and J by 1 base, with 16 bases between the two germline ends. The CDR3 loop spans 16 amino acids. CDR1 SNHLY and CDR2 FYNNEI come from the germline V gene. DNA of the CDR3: TGTGCCAGCAGTTCTTTCTCTAGCGATGGCACAGATACGCAGTATTTT. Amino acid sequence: CASSSFSSDGTDTQYF.

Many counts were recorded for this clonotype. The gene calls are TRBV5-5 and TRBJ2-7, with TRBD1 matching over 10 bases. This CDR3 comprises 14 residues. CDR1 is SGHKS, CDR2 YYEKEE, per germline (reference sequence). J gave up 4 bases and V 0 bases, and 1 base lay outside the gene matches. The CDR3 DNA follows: TGTGCCAGCAGCTTGGGGGGACAGGGGTACGAGCAGTACTTC. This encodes CASSLGGQGYEQYF.

This chain's CDR3 is CASSLLAGPRDEQFF. The CDR3 nucleotides read TGCGCCAGCAGCTTGCTAGCGGGGCCAAGGGATGAGCAGTTCTTC. This chain connects TRBV5-1 to TRBJ2-1; the match to TRBD2 covers 9 bases. Germline CDR1 SGHRS, CDR2 YFSETQ. This CDR3 is 15 amino acids long. V lost 1 base, J lost 8 bases, and 7 bases stayed unmatched.

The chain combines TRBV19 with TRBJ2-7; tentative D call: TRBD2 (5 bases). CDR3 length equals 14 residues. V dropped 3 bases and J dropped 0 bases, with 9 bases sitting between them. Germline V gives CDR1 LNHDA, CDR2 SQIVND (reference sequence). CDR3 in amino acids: CASSIGLSSYEQYF. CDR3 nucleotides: TGTGCCAGTAGTATTGGACTGAGCTCCTACGAGCAGTACTTC.

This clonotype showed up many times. The CDR3 nucleotides are TGCGCCAGCAGCTCCTGGGACACCCCGGAAAAACTGTTTTTT. It is translated as CASSSWDTPEKLFF. The chain uses TRBV5-1 and TRBJ1-4; D possibly corresponds to TRBD1 (6 bases). V was pared by 3 bases and J by 8 bases, with 14 bases between. This CDR3 is built from 14 residues. CDR1 and CDR2 (germline): SGHRS, YFSETQ.

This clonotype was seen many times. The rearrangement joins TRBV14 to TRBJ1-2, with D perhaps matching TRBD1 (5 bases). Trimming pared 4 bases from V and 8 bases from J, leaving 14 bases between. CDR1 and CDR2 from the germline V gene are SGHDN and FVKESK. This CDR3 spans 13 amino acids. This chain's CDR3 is CASSPSLRAGYTF. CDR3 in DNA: TGTGCCAGCAGCCCGAGCCTCAGGGCAGGCTACACCTTC.

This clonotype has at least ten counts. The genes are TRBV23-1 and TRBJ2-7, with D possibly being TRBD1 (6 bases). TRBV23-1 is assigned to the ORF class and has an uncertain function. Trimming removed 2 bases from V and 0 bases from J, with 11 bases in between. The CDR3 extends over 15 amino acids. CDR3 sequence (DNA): TGCGCCAGCAGTCAAAGACAGGCGTACTCCTACGAGCAGTACTTC. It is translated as CASSQRQAYSYEQYF.

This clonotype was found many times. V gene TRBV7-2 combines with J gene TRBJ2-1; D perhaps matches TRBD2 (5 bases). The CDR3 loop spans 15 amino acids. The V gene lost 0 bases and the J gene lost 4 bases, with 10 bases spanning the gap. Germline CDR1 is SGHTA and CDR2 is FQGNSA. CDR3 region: CASSLAHGVYNEQFF. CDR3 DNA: TGTGCCAGCAGCTTAGCGCACGGGGTTTACAATGAGCAGTTCTTC. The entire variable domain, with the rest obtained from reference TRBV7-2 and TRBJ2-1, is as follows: GAGVSQSPSNKVTEKGKDVELRCDPISGHTALYWYRQSLGQGLEFLIYFQGNSAPDKSGLPSDRFSAERTGGSVSTLTIQRTQQEDSAVYLCASSLAHGVYNEQFFGPGTRLTVL.

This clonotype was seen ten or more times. The CDR3 region has the DNA TGTGCCAGCAGTTCCGGGGGTGGTTGGACAGGGAAGGTTCAGTACTTC. Its translation: CASSSGGGWTGKVQYF. V and J are TRBV28 and TRBJ2-4; TRBD1 agrees at 8 bases. There are 16 residues in the CDR3. The trim removed 4 bases at V and 11 bases at J, leaving 16 bases unmatched. The germline CDR1 and CDR2 sequences are MDHEN and SYDVKM.

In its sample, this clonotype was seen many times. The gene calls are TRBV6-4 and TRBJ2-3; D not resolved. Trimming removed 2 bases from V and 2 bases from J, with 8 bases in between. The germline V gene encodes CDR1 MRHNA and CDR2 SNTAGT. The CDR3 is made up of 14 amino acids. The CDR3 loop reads CASSDNSLTDTQYF. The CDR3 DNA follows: TGTGCCAGCAGTGACAACTCTCTCACAGATACGCAGTATTTT.

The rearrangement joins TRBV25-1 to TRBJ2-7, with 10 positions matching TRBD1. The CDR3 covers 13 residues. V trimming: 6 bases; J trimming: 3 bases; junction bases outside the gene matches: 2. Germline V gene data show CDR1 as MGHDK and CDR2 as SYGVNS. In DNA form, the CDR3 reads TGTGCCAGCAGGGGGACAGGGGTCTACGAGCAGTACTTC. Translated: CASRGTGVYEQYF.